This T cell receptor (beta chain) was sequenced during a study of post-analysis software for immune sequencing data. Study findings and constraints: Multiple sclerosis was associated with a significant reduction in normalized Chao1 diversity relative to controls. Compared with controls, patients had more of about 5 TRBV segments, including TRBV5-6, TRBV5-1 and TRBV20-1.

With 1 base removed from V and 3 bases from J, the gap between germline ends came to 10 bases. Germline CDR1 and CDR2: LNHNV and YYDKDF (reference sequence). The CDR3 extends over 14 amino acids. In regard to this clonotype: Its antigen is currently unknown.

Every TCR beta cDNA library bore unique molecular identifiers. TCRdb re-called the PCR reads with MiXCR, one entry per CDR3 protein. The data hold approximately 770,000 distinct CDR3 sequences, with around 45% observed a single time. The sample was blood. The receptor was derived from a girl aged 5-17 years with multiple sclerosis. The chain combines TRBV15 with TRBJ2-7; D gene uncertain. The CDR3: CATSRAVADYEQYF. The CDR3 DNA is TGTGCCACCAGCAGAGCTGTGGCGGACTACGAGCAGTACTTC.